This T cell receptor beta chain was retrieved from a study of neurological immune-mediated disorders. Findings and limits, study-wide: For the multiple sclerosis repertoire cluster, no association with any clinical or MRI feature was found. When repertoires were grouped phylogenetically, those of 18 of 34 multiple sclerosis patients fell into one related-CDR3 cluster, a possible signature.

The V end was cut by 6 bases, the J end by 7 bases, with 13 bases between. Germline CDR1 reads DFQATT; CDR2 reads SNEGSKA (reference sequence). The CDR3 runs 12 residues. This clonotype was counted many times. The target antigen is unknown. The making of cDNA relied on 5'RACE with 10-nucleotide random UMIs. TCRdb re-analysed the 5' RACE reads in MiXCR, keeping a single row per CDR3 protein. Of tens of thousands of distinct CDR3 sequences listed, just over 2.5% are singletons. Input material: PBMCs. The rearrangement uses TRBV20-1 and TRBJ2-1, with D tentatively TRBD2 (6 bases). This TCR came from a young woman with multiple sclerosis. CDR3 loop: CSAPFGGNEQFF. As DNA, the CDR3 is TGCAGTGCGCCCTTTGGGGGGAATGAGCAGTTCTTC.